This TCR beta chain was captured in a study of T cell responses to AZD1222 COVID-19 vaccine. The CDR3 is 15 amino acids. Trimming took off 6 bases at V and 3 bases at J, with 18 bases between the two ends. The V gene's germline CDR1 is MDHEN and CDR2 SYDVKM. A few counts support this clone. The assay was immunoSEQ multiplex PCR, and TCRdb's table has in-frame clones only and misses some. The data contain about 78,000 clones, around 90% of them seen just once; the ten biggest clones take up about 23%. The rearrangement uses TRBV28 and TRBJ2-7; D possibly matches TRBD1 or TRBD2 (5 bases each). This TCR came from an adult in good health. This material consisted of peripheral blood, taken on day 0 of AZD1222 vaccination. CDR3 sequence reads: CASSSLAQGVYEQYF. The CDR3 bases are TGTGCCAGCAGCTCACTGGCCCAGGGAGTCTACGAGCAGTACTTC.